This T cell receptor beta chain was captured by sequencing in a study of shared clonotypes between healthy human individuals. Terminally differentiated effector memory CD45RA+ cells were left out of the naive CD8 fraction, which was CD45RO-negative and positively selected for CCR7. Notes on the study in general: The sampled material consisted only of blood, and tissue repertoires are likely to differ.

In its sample, this clone was seen once. No antigen is known for it. Generated by immunoSEQ multiplex PCR, the TCRdb table keeps only in-frame clones and is missing some. The sample contains some 2,000,000 clones, roughly 94% of which appear only once. This receptor was identified in a man in his late teens or twenties in good health. The source material was naive CD8+ T cells sorted from blood.

CDR3 loop: CASTHSGSYEQYF. DNA for the CDR3: TGTGCCAGCACCCACTCCGGCTCATACGAGCAGTACTTC. The V and J genes are TRBV28 and TRBJ2-7, with D hard to call. CDR1 is MDHEN, CDR2 SYDVKM, per germline. The CDR3 is made up of 13 amino acids. V was clipped by 7 bases and J by 4 bases, with 14 bases between them.